Below are 30 T cell receptor beta chains sequenced from a single sample in a study of identical twins. Each CDR3 protein gets one entry after TCRdb re-called the 5' RACE reads with MiXCR. The top ten hold around 1.9% of the sample, which has approximately 690,000 distinct CDR3 sequences, 6% to 6.5% seen once. The sample comprised naive T cells sorted from blood. The receptors derive from a man in his late teens or twenties in good health.

The sample holds a few counts of this clonotype. The chain joins TRBV2 to TRBJ2-3, with 10 nucleotides matching TRBD1. V shed 6 bases and J 6 bases; nucleotides not matched to a gene: 12. This CDR3 contains 16 residues. The germline V gene has CDR1 SNHLY and CDR2 FYNNEI. This CDR3 is CASRDKFGTGADTQYF. CDR3 DNA: TGTGCCAGCAGAGATAAGTTCGGGACAGGGGCGGATACGCAGTATTTT.

This clonotype was detected ten times or more. The chain is built from TRBV10-2 and TRBJ2-7; unclear D gene. V was pared by 8 bases and J by 4 bases, with 9 bases between. Germline V lookup: CDR1 WSHSY, CDR2 SAAADI. The CDR3 covers 11 residues. DNA for the CDR3: TGCGCCAGCCGTTCGGAATACGAGCAGTACGTC. It encodes CASRSEYEQYV.

The V gene is TRBV20-1, the J gene TRBJ1-2, with a tentative D call TRBD1 (5 bases). The CDR3 totals 13 residues. In germline, CDR1 is DFQATT, CDR2 SNEGSKA (reference sequence). V lost 7 bases and J 7 bases, leaving 19 bases between the germline ends. The CDR3 nucleotides read TGCAGTGTCCTTTTAGCAGGGTCGGTTGGCTACACCTTC. Translating gives CSVLLAGSVGYTF.

The chain is built from TRBV12-3 or TRBV12-4 and TRBJ2-6; no reliable D call. This CDR3 region has 15 residues. V was cut by 3 bases and J by 4 bases, with 10 bases left in between. CDR3 loop: CASSFGLGGANVLTF. The CDR3 bases are TGTGCCAGCAGTTTCGGCCTGGGCGGGGCCAACGTCCTGACTTTC.

At least ten counts were recorded for this clonotype. CDR3: CASSDGTEDPYEQYF. The CDR3, as DNA: TGTGCCAGCAGCGACGGGACGGAGGACCCCTACGAGCAGTACTTC. The V and J genes are TRBV7-9 and TRBJ2-7; D could derive from TRBD1 or TRBD2 (5 bases each). Germline V gives CDR1 SEHNR, CDR2 FQNEAQ (reference sequence). There are 15 residues in the CDR3. V gave up 5 bases and J gave up 2 bases, with 16 bases separating them.

The chain is built from TRBV5-1 and TRBJ2-7; 10 bases match TRBD2. CDR1 is SGHRS, CDR2 YFSETQ, per germline. The CDR3 runs 19 residues. With V trimmed by 7 bases and J by 0 bases, 19 bases remained unmatched. The CDR3 region is CASSAGALAGVGLSYEQYF. CDR3 nucleotides: TGCGCCAGCTCTGCGGGGGCCCTAGCGGGAGTGGGACTCTCCTACGAGCAGTACTTC. The whole variable domain, remainder taken from reference TRBV5-1 and TRBJ2-7, is KAGVTQTPRYLIKTRGQQVTLSCSPISGHRSVSWYQQTPGQGLQFLFEYFSETQRNKGNFPGRFSGRQFSNSRSEMNVSTLELGDSALYLCASSAGALAGVGLSYEQYFGPGTRLTVT.

The rearrangement joins TRBV20-1 to TRBJ2-7, with 8 bases lining up with TRBD2. The V gene's germline CDR1 is DFQATT and CDR2 SNEGSKA (reference sequence). Trimming cost V 4 bases and J 3 bases; bases outside gene matches: 14. This CDR3 contains 16 residues. The chain's CDR3 is CSAKAVRLAGVYEQYF. As DNA, the CDR3 is TGCAGTGCTAAAGCGGTGAGGCTAGCGGGTGTCTACGAGCAGTACTTC.

The rearrangement joins TRBV7-9 to TRBJ2-3; possible D gene TRBD1, 5 bases. In germline, CDR1 is SEHNR, CDR2 FQNEAQ (reference sequence). This CDR3 spans 17 amino acids. V gave up 0 bases and J gave up 0 bases, with 13 bases separating them. The CDR3: CASSLAGGAASTDTQYF. The CDR3 DNA reads TGTGCCAGCAGCTTAGCCGGTGGGGCAGCCAGCACAGATACGCAGTATTTT.

This clonotype has a count of ten or more. The V call is TRBV29-1, the J call TRBJ2-1, with 8 bases lining up with TRBD2. CDR3 length: 12 amino acids. The germline gives CDR1 SQVTM, CDR2 ANQGSEA. The trim removed 4 bases at V and 15 bases at J, leaving 11 bases unmatched. CDR3 in DNA: TGCAGCGTTGTTGGGACTAGTTTAAATTCGTTCTTC. Translation gives CSVVGTSLNSFF.

The chain uses TRBV27 and TRBJ2-7; 8 bases line up with TRBD1. With V trimmed by 5 bases and J by 2 bases, 8 bases remained unmatched. CDR1 is MNHEY and CDR2 is SMNVEV in the germline V gene (reference sequence). This CDR3 region has 15 residues. CDR3 protein: CASSTGTGYTYEQYF. In DNA form, the CDR3 reads TGTGCCAGCAGTACCGGGACAGGATATACCTACGAGCAGTACTTC.

This clonotype showed up many times. The chain combines TRBV29-1 with TRBJ2-7; D might be TRBD1 (5 bases). Germline V gene lookup returns CDR1 SQVTM and CDR2 ANQGSEA. The CDR3 has 14 residues. Trimming left V 0 bases short and J 3 bases short, with 12 bases between. The CDR3 reads CSVEDRGPLYEQYF. The DNA of the CDR3 is TGCAGCGTTGAAGATAGGGGCCCCCTCTACGAGCAGTACTTC.

This clonotype was counted many times. The chain has TRBV11-2 and TRBJ2-7; D assignment may be TRBD1 or TRBD2 (5 bases each). Germline CDR1 is SGHAT and CDR2 is FQNNGV. V lost 4 bases to trimming and J lost 4 bases, with 26 bases between them. The length of the CDR3 is 18 residues. The CDR3 nucleotides are TGTGCCAGCAGCTCCCTAGCTAGGTCGGGACGAAAATATTACGAGCAGTACTTC. Amino acid sequence: CASSSLARSGRKYYEQYF.

This clonotype was seen only a few times. The V gene is TRBV6-2 or TRBV6-3, the J gene TRBJ1-1; no reliable D call. This CDR3 contains 14 residues. Germline assignment: CDR1 MNHEY and CDR2 SVGEGT. Between the trimmed V and J ends, which lost 7 bases and 2 bases, there was a span of 14 bases. CDR3 protein: CASNLRPANTEAFF. The CDR3 coding sequence is TGTGCCAGCAACTTACGACCGGCAAACACTGAAGCTTTCTTT.

In nucleotides, the CDR3 is TGTGCCAGCAGGCTAGCGTTTCGCACAGATACGCAGTATTTT. It specifies CASRLAFRTDTQYF. This chain joins TRBV12-3 or TRBV12-4 and TRBJ2-3, with a tentative D call TRBD2 (6 bases). The CDR3 totals 14 residues. Trimming left V 6 bases short and J 1 base short, with 11 bases between.

The chain is built from TRBV5-1 and TRBJ1-3, with D perhaps matching TRBD1 (5 bases). Germline V gene lookup returns CDR1 SGHRS and CDR2 YFSETQ. The CDR3 extends over 15 amino acids. With 4 bases removed from V and 0 bases from J, the gap between germline ends came to 11 bases. The CDR3 region is CASSPGPASGNTIYF. DNA of the CDR3: TGCGCCAGCAGCCCAGGGCCAGCCTCTGGAAACACCATATATTTT. The whole variable domain, filled in from reference TRBV5-1 and TRBJ1-3, reads KAGVTQTPRYLIKTRGQQVTLSCSPISGHRSVSWYQQTPGQGLQFLFEYFSETQRNKGNFPGRFSGRQFSNSRSEMNVSTLELGDSALYLCASSPGPASGNTIYFGEGSWLTVV.

This clonotype was counted between two and nine times. The gene calls are TRBV12-3 or TRBV12-4 and TRBJ2-2; D might be TRBD2 (6 bases). The CDR3 is 17 amino acids. The V end lost 5 bases, the J end lost 1 base, and 17 bases lay between the germline ends. CDR3 sequence reads: CASSPSEWRGNTGELFF. In DNA, the CDR3 is TGTGCCAGCAGTCCCTCTGAGTGGCGGGGGAACACCGGGGAGCTGTTTTTT.

The chain combines TRBV20-1 with TRBJ1-5; D is unclear. Germline V gives CDR1 DFQATT, CDR2 SNEGSKA (reference sequence). This CDR3 spans 15 amino acids. V gave up 0 bases and J gave up 6 bases, with 15 bases separating them. The CDR3 spells CSARDDGKPPQPQHF. The CDR3 DNA reads as TGCAGTGCTAGAGATGACGGTAAACCCCCTCAGCCCCAGCATTTT.

The table lists this clonotype with a few counts. The chain has TRBV7-2 and TRBJ2-5; the D gene is possibly TRBD2 (6 bases). Germline V gene sequence: CDR1 SGHTA, CDR2 FQGNSA. Trimming pared 4 bases from V and 5 bases from J, leaving 17 bases between. The CDR3 is made up of 15 amino acids. The CDR3 protein is CASSSAPGDQETQYF. The CDR3 DNA reads TGTGCCAGCAGCTCTGCTCCGGGAGATCAGGAGACCCAGTACTTC.

This clonotype came up a few times. V usage is TRBV27 and J usage is TRBJ2-2, with D perhaps TRBD2 (6 bases). V was cut by 5 bases and J by 6 bases, with 13 bases left in between. The germline V gene encodes CDR1 MNHEY and CDR2 SMNVEV (reference sequence). CDR3 length: 14 amino acids. CDR3 DNA sequence: TGTGCCAGCAGTCCCCATTGGGGGGCCGGGGAGCTGTTTTTT. Protein product: CASSPHWGAGELFF.

This clonotype was observed many times. V usage is TRBV7-2 and J usage is TRBJ2-7; D not certain. Germline CDR1 SGHTA, CDR2 FQGNSA. Trimming removed 9 bases from V and 0 bases from J, with 3 bases in between. The CDR3 covers 10 residues. Here the CDR3 DNA reads TGTGCCAGGAACTCCTACGAGCAGTACTTC. This encodes CARNSYEQYF.

This clonotype has a count of ten or more. The rearrangement joins TRBV7-9 to TRBJ2-4, with 8 bases matching TRBD2. With V trimmed by 0 bases and J by 8 bases, 3 bases remained unmatched. CDR3 length: 14 amino acids. Germline V gene sequence: CDR1 SEHNR, CDR2 FQNEAQ (reference sequence). This chain's CDR3 is CASSLAGLVDIQYF. The CDR3 DNA sequence: TGTGCCAGCAGCTTAGCGGGACTAGTAGACATTCAGTACTTC.

This clonotype appeared many times. V and J are TRBV7-2 and TRBJ2-2; 7 nucleotides agree with TRBD2. V lost 5 bases and J lost 4; bases outside the gene matches: 7. Germline V gene lookup returns CDR1 SGHTA and CDR2 FQGNSA. The CDR3 extends over 15 amino acids. Here the CDR3 reads CASSPIAGLTGELFF. The CDR3 DNA reads as TGTGCCAGCAGCCCGATAGCGGGCCTCACCGGGGAGCTGTTTTTT.

This clonotype appeared a few times. The chain joins TRBV28 to TRBJ2-4, with 9 bases aligning to TRBD1. From germline, CDR1 is MDHEN and CDR2 SYDVKM. With 4 bases clipped from V and 10 bases from J, the junction kept 23 bases outside the gene matches. The CDR3 totals 19 residues. CDR3 residues: CASSSRNGPGQGLGGIQYF. The CDR3 DNA reads as TGTGCCAGCAGTTCAAGAAACGGGCCGGGACAGGGTTTGGGGGGGATTCAGTACTTC. The variable domain in full, completed from reference TRBV28 and TRBJ2-4, reads DVKVTQSSRYLVKRTGEKVFLECVQDMDHENMFWYRQDPGLGLRLIYFSYDVKMKEKGDIPEGYSVSREKKERFSLILESASTNQTSMYLCASSSRNGPGQGLGGIQYFGAGTRLSVL.

The chain joins TRBV6-2 or TRBV6-3 to TRBJ2-6, with no clear D. Trimming stripped 2 bases from V and 1 base from J, with 12 bases between. This CDR3 has 17 amino acids. Germline CDR1 and CDR2: MNHEY and SVGEGT. For the CDR3, the DNA is TGTGCCAGCAGTTACCTCTTGCTGACATCTGGGGCCAACGTCCTGACTTTC. Its protein product is CASSYLLLTSGANVLTF.

With regard to this clonotype: This could be a read error, since a much larger clone is one nucleotide away. The rearrangement links TRBV10-3 to TRBJ2-1; D remains unclear. Germline CDR1 ENHRY, CDR2 SYGVKD. The CDR3 runs 12 residues. Trimming took off 6 bases at V and 9 bases at J, with 12 bases between the two ends. In nucleotides, the CDR3 is TGTGCCATCAGCCCCGTGGTTCCTGAGCAGTTCTTC. Its translation: CAISPVVPEQFF.

This clonotype came up many times. The gene calls are TRBV4-2 and TRBJ2-7; the D gene is possibly TRBD2 (5 bases). CDR1 and CDR2 (germline): LGHNA, YNFKEQ. Trimming removed 5 bases at V and 2 bases at J, with 10 bases between. CDR3 size: 13 residues. The CDR3 nucleotides are TGTGCCAGCAGCTTTAGCGAGACCTACGAGCAGTACTTC. This sequence encodes CASSFSETYEQYF.

This clonotype was seen a handful of times. The rearrangement joins TRBV3-1 to TRBJ2-1; 9 bases match TRBD2. Per germline, CDR1 LGHDT and CDR2 YNNKEL (reference sequence). The trim removed 1 base at V and 3 bases at J, leaving 4 bases unmatched. This CDR3 comprises 16 residues. The CDR3 is CASSQGTSGFYNEQFF. DNA for the CDR3: TGTGCCAGCAGCCAAGGAACTAGCGGGTTCTACAATGAGCAGTTCTTC.

In this sample, this clonotype turned up many times. The chain recombines TRBV27 with TRBJ2-7; TRBD2 matches 9 bases. This CDR3 spans 15 amino acids. Germline V gene sequence: CDR1 MNHEY, CDR2 SMNVEV (reference sequence). V lost 6 bases and J lost 0; bases outside the gene matches: 6. CDR3 in DNA: TGTGCCAGCAGGCCTCTAGCGGGAAGCTCCTACGAGCAGTACTTC. This gives the protein CASRPLAGSSYEQYF.

The V gene is TRBV7-2, the J gene TRBJ2-1, with 12 bases identical to TRBD2. CDR1 and CDR2 (germline): SGHTA, FQGNSA. J was trimmed by 6 bases and V by 5 bases; bases with no gene match: 5. The CDR3 sequence is 15 residues long. CDR3: CASSEGLAGRNEQFF. Here the CDR3 DNA reads TGTGCCAGCAGCGAGGGACTAGCGGGTCGCAATGAGCAGTTCTTC.

V usage is TRBV7-9 and J usage is TRBJ2-5; perhaps TRBD2 as D (6 bases). Deletions cut 5 bases from V and 9 bases from J, with 10 bases between. This CDR3 comprises 11 residues. Germline V gives CDR1 SEHNR, CDR2 FQNEAQ (reference sequence). The CDR3 DNA reads TGTGCCAGCAGCCCAGAGCGGGCCCAGTACTTC. Translated, it gives CASSPERAQYF.